This T cell receptor beta chain derives from a study of CD8 T cells in ankylosing spondylitis. Study-wide findings and caveats: In ankylosing spondylitis blood, a motif of several highly homologous TCR beta variants appeared characteristic. Clones linked to disease, bearing a CD8+ phenotype, were relatively rare in peripheral blood.

Comments on this clonotype: Its antigen is not identified.

Each TCR beta library was made by quantitative 5'-RACE that incorporated molecular barcodes. From the 5' RACE reads, TCRdb called clonotypes with MiXCR, one entry per CDR3 protein. The table includes roughly 700,000 distinct CDR3 sequences, around 20% detected once. The CDR3 has 16 amino acids. The TCR originated in a male donor with ankylosing spondylitis. The genes are TRBV21-1 and TRBJ2-3; the table gives TRBD2 as D, unverified against the DNA. TRBV21-1 is flagged as a pseudogene. The specimen sequenced was blood, either unsorted or a sorted T cell fraction (not recorded which). CDR3 bases: TGTGCCAGCAGCATCCGGACTAGCGAATACACAGATACGCAGTATTTT. Translation gives CASSIRTSEYTDTQYF.